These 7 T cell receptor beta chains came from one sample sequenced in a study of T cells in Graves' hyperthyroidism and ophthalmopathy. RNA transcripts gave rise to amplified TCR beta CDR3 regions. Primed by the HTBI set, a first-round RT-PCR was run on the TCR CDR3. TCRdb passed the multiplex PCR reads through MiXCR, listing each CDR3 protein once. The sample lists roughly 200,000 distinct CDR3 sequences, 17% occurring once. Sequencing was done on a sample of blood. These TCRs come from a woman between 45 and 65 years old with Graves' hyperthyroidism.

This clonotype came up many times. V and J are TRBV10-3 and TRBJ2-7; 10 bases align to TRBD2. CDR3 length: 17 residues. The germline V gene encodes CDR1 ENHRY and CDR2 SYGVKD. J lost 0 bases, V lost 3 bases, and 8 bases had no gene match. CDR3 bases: TGTGCCATCAGTGAACTCACTAGCGGGGTAAGCTCCTACGAGCAGTACTTC. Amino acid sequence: CAISELTSGVSSYEQYF.

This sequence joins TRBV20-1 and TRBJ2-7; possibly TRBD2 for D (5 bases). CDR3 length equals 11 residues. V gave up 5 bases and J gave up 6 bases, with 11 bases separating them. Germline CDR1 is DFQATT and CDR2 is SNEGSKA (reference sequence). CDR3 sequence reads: CSAPLAGEQYF. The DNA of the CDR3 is TGCAGTGCTCCCTTGGCGGGCGAGCAGTACTTC.

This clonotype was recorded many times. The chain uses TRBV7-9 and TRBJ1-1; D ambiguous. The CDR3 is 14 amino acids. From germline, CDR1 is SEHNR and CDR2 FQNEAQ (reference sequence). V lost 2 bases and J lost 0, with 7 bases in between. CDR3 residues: CASSLTQVNTEAFF. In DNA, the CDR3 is TGTGCCAGCAGCTTAACGCAAGTGAACACTGAAGCTTTCTTT.

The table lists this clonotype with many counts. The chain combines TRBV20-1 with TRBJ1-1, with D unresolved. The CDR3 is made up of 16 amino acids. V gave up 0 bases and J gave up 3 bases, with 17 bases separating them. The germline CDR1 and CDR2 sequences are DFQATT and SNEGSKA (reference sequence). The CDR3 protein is CSARDRSGPPYTEAFF. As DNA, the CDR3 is TGCAGTGCTAGAGATCGAAGTGGACCCCCATACACTGAAGCTTTCTTT.

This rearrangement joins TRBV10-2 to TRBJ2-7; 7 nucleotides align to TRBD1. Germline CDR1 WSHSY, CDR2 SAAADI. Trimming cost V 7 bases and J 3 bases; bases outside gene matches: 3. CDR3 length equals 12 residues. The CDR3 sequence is CASKGALYEQYF. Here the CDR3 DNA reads TGCGCCAGCAAGGGGGCCCTCTACGAGCAGTACTTC.

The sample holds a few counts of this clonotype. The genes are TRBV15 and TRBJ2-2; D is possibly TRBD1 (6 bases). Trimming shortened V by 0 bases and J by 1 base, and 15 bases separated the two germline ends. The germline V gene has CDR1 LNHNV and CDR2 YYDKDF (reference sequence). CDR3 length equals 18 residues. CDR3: CATSRDGPKDRNTGELFF. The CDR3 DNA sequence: TGTGCCACCAGCAGAGATGGGCCCAAGGACAGGAACACCGGGGAGCTGTTTTTT.

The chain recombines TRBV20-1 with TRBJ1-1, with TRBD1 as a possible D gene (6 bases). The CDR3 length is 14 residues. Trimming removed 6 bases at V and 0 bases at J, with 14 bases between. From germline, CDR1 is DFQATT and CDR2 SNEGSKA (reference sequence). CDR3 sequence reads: CSAKTGTLNTEAFF. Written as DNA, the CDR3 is TGCAGTGCAAAAACCGGGACACTGAACACTGAAGCTTTCTTT.